This T cell receptor (beta chain) was sequenced in a study of spatial heterogeneity in lung cancer. Whole-study context: Alpha-chain sequences were consistently detected less often than beta-chain sequences.

Time point defined: sample taken at primary tumor resection. 72 TRACERx patients with early, untreated non-small cell lung cancer donated samples. Whole RNA, which was extracted from tumor, nontumor lung tissue or frozen PBMC, was sequenced without any cell sorting. TCRdb called the 5' RACE reads again in MiXCR, with one record for every CDR3 protein. Here the sample spans 1,700 or so distinct CDR3 sequences, more than 15% being singletons. This clonotype was recorded many times. The sample was normal lung tissue next to the tumor, taken at surgery. This clonotype was obtained from a male donor with early-stage non-small cell lung cancer.

CDR3 bases: TGCAGTGCTAGAGATCGGCGGGCAACTAATGAAAAACTGTTTTTT. Protein sequence: CSARDRRATNEKLFF. The genes are TRBV20-1 and TRBJ1-4; D remains ambiguous. The CDR3 is 15 amino acids. Germline values: CDR1 DFQATT, CDR2 SNEGSKA (reference sequence). The V gene lost 0 bases and the J gene lost 0 bases, with 8 bases spanning the gap.